This T cell receptor (beta chain) was identified in a study of T cells expressing NK-cell markers. Study summary: Obtained from sorted CD3+CD56+NKG2C+, CD3+CD56+NKG2C- and CD3+CD56-NKG2C+ T cells were the TCR beta repertoires. Seven HCMV-seropositive donors and one seronegative donor made up the eight sequenced donors.

Whole-study results and caveats: In roughly six donors, dominant NKG2C+ clonotypes were about 1.0-7.0% of CD8+ T cells.

Comments on this clonotype: The antigen is unknown.

This CDR3 comprises 12 residues. Per the germline V gene, CDR1 is DFQATT and CDR2 is SNEGSKA (reference sequence). UMI-tagged 5'RACE template switching yielded the TCR beta cDNA. TCRdb processed the 5' RACE reads again and assigns one entry to each CDR3 protein, with no DNA. This listing includes 500,000 to 700,000 distinct CDR3 sequences. This TCR was sampled from a man between 18 and 29 years old in good health. Sequencing was carried out using blood T cells: a sorted CD56 or NKG2C T cell subset, CD4+ or CD8+ T cells, or bulk PBMC T cells (not recorded which). The gene calls are TRBV20-1 and TRBJ2-7; as DNA is missing, the TRBD1 call by TCRdb cannot be tested. The CDR3 region is CSGDRGRDEQYF.